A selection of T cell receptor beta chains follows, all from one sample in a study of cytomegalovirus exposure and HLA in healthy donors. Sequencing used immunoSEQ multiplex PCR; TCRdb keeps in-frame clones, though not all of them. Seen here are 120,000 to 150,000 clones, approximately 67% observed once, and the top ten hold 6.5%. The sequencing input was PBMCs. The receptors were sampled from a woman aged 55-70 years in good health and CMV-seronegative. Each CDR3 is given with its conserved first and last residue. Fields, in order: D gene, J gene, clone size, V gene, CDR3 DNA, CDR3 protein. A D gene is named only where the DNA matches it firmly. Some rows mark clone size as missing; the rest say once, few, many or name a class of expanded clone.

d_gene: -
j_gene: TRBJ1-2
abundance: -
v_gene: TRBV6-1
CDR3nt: TGTGCCAGCCAGGTCCCCGGCATTGGTGGCTACACCTTC
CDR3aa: CASQVPGIGGYTF

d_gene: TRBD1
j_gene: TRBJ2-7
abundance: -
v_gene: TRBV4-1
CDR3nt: TGCGCCAGCAGCCAAGCGGGACAGGGCTACTCCTCCTACGAGCAGTACTTC
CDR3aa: CASSQAGQGYSSYEQYF

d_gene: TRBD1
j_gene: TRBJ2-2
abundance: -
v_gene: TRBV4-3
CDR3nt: TGCGCCAGCAGCCAATTCTCGGGACAGGGCGTCGTTATACTGTTTTTT
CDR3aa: CASSQFSGQGVVILFF

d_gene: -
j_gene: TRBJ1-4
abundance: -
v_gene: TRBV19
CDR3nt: TGTGCCAGTAGTATAGGGCAGCGGACTAATGAAAAACTGTTTTTT
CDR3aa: CASSIGQRTNEKLFF

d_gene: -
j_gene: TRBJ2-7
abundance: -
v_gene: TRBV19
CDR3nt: TGTGCCAGTAGTCCGACTAGTCTTTCGGGCCTCTACGAGCAGTACTTC
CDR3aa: CASSPTSLSGLYEQYF

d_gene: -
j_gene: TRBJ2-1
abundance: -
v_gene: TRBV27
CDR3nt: TGTGCCAGCAGCCTGACTCGAGTTAATGAGCAGTTCTTC
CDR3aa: CASSLTRVNEQFF

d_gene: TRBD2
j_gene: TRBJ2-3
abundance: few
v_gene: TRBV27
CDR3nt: TGTGCCACCTCATCGTATGGGACTAGCGGGAGGGGAGGCACAGATACGCAGTATTTT
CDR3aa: CATSSYGTSGRGGTDTQYF

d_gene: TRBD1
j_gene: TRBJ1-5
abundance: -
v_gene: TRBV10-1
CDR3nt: TGCGCCAGCAGTGAAGGTCTGTTAGGAGGTACAACGAGACAGGGGTATAGCAATCAGCCCCAGCATTTT
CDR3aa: CASSEGLLGGTTRQGYSNQPQHF

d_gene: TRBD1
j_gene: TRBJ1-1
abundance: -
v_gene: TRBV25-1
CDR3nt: TGTGCCAGCAGTGAAAGGACAGGGACGGGTACTGAAGCTTTCTTT
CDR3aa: CASSERTGTGTEAFF

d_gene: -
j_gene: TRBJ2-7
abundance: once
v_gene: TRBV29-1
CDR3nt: TGCAGCGTTCGCGAGGAGGACTCCTACGAGCAGTACTTC
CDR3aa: CSVREEDSYEQYF

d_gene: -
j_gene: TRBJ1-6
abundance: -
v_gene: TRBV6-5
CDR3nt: TGTGCCAGCAGGACAAAAACAGGTTTACCCCTCCACTTT
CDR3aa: CASRTKTGLPLHF

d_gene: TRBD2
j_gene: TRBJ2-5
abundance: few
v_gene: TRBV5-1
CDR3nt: TGCGCCAGCAGCCTTTCCGGGACTAGCGGGAGTACGGAGACCCAGTACTTC
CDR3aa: CASSLSGTSGSTETQYF

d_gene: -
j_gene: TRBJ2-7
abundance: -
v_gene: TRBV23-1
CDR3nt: TGCGCCAGCAATCCGGCGAGAGGAGGGCAGGGGGTGTTCGAGCAGTACTTC
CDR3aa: CASNPARGGQGVFEQYF

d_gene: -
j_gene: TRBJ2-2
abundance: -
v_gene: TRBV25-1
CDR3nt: TGTGCCAGCAGTGAACTATACACCGGGGAGCTGTTTTTT
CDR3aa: CASSELYTGELFF

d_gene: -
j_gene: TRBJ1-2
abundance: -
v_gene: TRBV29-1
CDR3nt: TGCAGCGTCCTTGAGACTGTGTATGGCTACACCTTC
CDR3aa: CSVLETVYGYTF

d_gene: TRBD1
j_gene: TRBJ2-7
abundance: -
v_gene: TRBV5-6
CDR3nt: TGTGCCAGCAGCTTGGGACAGGGGAGGAACGAGCAGTACTTC
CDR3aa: CASSLGQGRNEQYF

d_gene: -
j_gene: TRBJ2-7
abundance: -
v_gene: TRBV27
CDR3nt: TGTGCCAGCAGTATAAACCGGGACTCGCTCTACGAGCAGTACTTC
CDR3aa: CASSINRDSLYEQYF

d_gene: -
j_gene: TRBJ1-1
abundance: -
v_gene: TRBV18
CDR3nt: TGTGCCAGCTCACCTCTTAGAATGCCAGGGCTACGTTCGGACACTGAAGCTTTCTTT
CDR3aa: CASSPLRMPGLRSDTEAFF

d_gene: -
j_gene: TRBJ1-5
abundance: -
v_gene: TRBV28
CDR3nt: TGTGCCAGCAGCGGGGGAAATCAGCCCCAGCATTTT
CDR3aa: CASSGGNQPQHF

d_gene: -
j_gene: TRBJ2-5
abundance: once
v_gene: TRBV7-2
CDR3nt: TGTGCCAGCAGCCGTCAAGAGACCCAGTACTTC
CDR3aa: CASSRQETQYF

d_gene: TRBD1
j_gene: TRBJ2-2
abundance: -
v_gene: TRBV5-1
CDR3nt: TGCGCCAGCAGCTTACGGGGACAGGGTACCGGGGAGCTGTTTTTT
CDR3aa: CASSLRGQGTGELFF

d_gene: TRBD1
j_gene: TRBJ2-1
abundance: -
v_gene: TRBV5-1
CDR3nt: TGCGCCAGCACACCGGGACAGGGTAACAACAATGAGCAGTTCTTC
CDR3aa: CASTPGQGNNNEQFF

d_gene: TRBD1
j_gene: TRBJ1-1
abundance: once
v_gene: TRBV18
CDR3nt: TGTGCCAGCTCACCACGGGACAGGGTATCGGCCACTGAAGCTTTCTTT
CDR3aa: CASSPRDRVSATEAFF

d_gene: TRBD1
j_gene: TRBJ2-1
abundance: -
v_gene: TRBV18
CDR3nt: TGTGCCAGCTCACCTACAGGGGTACGGACTGAGCAGTTCTTC
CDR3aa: CASSPTGVRTEQFF

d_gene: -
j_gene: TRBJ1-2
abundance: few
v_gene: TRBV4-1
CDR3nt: TGCGCCAGCAGACCCCCCGGGGGGAGGGATGGCTACACCTTC
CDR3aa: CASRPPGGRDGYTF

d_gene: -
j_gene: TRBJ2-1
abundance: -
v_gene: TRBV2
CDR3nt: TGTGCCAGCAGTGATACAGGTCGTGAGCAGTTCTTC
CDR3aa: CASSDTGREQFF

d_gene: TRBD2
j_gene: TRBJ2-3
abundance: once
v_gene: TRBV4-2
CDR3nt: TGTGCCAGCAGCCAGGGAGGGCGGACCACGGGGGATACGCAGTATTTT
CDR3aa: CASSQGGRTTGDTQYF

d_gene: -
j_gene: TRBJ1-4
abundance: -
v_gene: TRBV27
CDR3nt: TGTGCCAGCAGTTTATCCGGGGGGCTCAATGAAAAACTGTTTTTT
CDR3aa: CASSLSGGLNEKLFF

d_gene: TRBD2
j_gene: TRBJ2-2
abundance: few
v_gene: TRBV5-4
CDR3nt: TGTGCCAGCAGCCGTCCCCTAGCGGGGAACACCGGGGAGCTGTTTTTT
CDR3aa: CASSRPLAGNTGELFF

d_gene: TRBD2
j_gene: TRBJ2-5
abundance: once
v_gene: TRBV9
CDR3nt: TGTGCCAGCAGCGAAGTAGCGGGGGGGCAGAGCCAGACCCAGTACTTC
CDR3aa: CASSEVAGGQSQTQYF

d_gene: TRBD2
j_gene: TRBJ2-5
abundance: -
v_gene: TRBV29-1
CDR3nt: TGCAGCGTTGGAATTAGCGGGGGCCAAGAGACCCAGTACTTC
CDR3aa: CSVGISGGQETQYF

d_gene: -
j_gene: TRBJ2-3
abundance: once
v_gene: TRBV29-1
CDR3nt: TGCAGCGTTGACAGCGCCACCTACGCGCAGTATTTT
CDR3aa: CSVDSATYAQYF

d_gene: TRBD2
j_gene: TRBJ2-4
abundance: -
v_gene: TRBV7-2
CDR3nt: TGTGCCAGCAGCTTAGGCGGGAGGGGTGTCATTCAGTACTTC
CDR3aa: CASSLGGRGVIQYF

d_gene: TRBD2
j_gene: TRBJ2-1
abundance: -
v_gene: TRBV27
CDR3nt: TGTGCCAGCAGTTTAGGCGGGAGCTCCTACAATGAGCAGTTCTTC
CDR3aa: CASSLGGSSYNEQFF

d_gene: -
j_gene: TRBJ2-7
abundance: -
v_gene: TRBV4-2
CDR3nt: TGTGCCAGCAGTCAAGTGGGGGGTGGCTACGAGCAGTACTTC
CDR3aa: CASSQVGGGYEQYF

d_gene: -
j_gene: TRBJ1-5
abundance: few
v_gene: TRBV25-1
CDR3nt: TGTGCCAGCAGTGAAGCCGGGATCCTCCAGCCCCAGCATTTT
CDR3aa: CASSEAGILQPQHF

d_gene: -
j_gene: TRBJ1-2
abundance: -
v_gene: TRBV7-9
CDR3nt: TGTGCCAGCAGCCCCTCTGGGGGGGTCTATGGCTACACCTTC
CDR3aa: CASSPSGGVYGYTF

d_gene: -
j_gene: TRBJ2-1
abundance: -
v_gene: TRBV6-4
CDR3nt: TGTGCCAGCAGTGACGGGCAACTCCAGCACAATGAGCAGTTCTTC
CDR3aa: CASSDGQLQHNEQFF

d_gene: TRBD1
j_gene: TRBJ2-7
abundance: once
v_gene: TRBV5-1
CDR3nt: TGCGCCAGCAGCTTGGCGACAGGGGTTACCGCTGAGCAGTACTTC
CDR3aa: CASSLATGVTAEQYF

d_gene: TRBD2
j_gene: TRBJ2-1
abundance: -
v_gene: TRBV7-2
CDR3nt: TGTGCCAGCAGCTTAGGGGCGGGAGGGCGAAGCTCCTACAATGAGCAGTTCTTC
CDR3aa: CASSLGAGGRSSYNEQFF

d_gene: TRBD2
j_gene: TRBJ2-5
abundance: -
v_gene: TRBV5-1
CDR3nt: TGCGCCAGCAGCTTGGGGGGGGGACGTAACCAAGAGACCCAGTACTTC
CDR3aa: CASSLGGGRNQETQYF

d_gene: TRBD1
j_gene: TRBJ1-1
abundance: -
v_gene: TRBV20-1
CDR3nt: TGCAGTCACTACCTCAGGGGGGAGGCTTTCTTT
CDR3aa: CSHYLRGEAFF

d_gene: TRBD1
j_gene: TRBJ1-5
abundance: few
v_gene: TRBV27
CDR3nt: TGTGCCAGCAGACCCTCCGACAGGGGTTGGCCCCAGCATTTT
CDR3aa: CASRPSDRGWPQHF

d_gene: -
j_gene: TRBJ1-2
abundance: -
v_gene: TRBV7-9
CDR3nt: TGTGCCAGCAGCTTAGAGTCTGGCCGTTATGGCTACACCTTC
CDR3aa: CASSLESGRYGYTF

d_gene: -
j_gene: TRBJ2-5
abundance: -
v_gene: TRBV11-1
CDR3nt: TGTGCCAGCAGCCAGGGTGTGAGAGGAGAGGCCCAGTACTTC
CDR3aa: CASSQGVRGEAQYF

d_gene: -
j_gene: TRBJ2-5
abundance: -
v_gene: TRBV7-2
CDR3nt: TGTGCCAGCAGCTTAGCGCTAGGTCCCCAAGAGACCCAGTACTTC
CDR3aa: CASSLALGPQETQYF

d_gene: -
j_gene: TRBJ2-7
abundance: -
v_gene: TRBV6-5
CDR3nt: TGTGCCAGCAGTTACTCGAGGGATCCCTCCTACGAGCAGTACTTC
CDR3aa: CASSYSRDPSYEQYF

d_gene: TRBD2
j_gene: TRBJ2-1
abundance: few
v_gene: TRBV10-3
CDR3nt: TGTGCCATCAGTGTTGGTTGGCTAGCGGGAATCAGCTCCTACAATGAGCAGTTCTTC
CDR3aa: CAISVGWLAGISSYNEQFF

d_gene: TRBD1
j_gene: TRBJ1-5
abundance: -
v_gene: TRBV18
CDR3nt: TGTGCCAGCTCATCGGGACAGGGGACGCCCCAGCATTTT
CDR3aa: CASSSGQGTPQHF

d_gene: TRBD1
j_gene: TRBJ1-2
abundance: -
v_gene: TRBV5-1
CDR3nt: TGCGCCAGCAGCATCTACGTGACAGGGGCCGGGGATGGCTACACCTTC
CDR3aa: CASSIYVTGAGDGYTF

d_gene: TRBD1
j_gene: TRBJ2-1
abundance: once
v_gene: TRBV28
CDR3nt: TGTGCCAGCAGGCCCCCGACAGGGGATGGTAAGATTGAGCAGTTCTTC
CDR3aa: CASRPPTGDGKIEQFF

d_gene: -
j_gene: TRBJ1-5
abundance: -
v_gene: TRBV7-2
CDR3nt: TGTGCCAGCAGCTTTATCCGGCAGCCCCAGCATTTT
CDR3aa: CASSFIRQPQHF

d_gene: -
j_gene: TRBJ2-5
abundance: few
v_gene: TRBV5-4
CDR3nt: TGTGCCAGCAGCTTAACAGGGGGGGGGAGCGGGGAGACCCAGTACTTC
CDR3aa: CASSLTGGGSGETQYF

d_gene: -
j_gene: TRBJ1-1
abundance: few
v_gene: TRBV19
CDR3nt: TGTGCCAGTGAGAGACAGAGAAACACTGAAGCTTTCTTT
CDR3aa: CASERQRNTEAFF

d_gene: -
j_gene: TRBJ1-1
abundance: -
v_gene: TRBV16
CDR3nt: TGTGCCAGCAGCCAATCAACAGTAGCTGAAGCTTTCTTT
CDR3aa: CASSQSTVAEAFF

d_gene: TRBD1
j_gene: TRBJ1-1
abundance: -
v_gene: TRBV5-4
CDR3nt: TGTGCCAGCAGCTTGGGAGGGACAGGGGGCTCCACTGAAGCTTTCTTT
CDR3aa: CASSLGGTGGSTEAFF

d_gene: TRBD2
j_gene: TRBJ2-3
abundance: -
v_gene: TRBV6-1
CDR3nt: TGTGCCAGCAGTCCAATGACTAGCCCAGATACGCAGTATTTT
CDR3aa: CASSPMTSPDTQYF